The 29 T cell receptor beta chains below come from one sample, sequenced in a study of cytomegalovirus exposure and HLA in healthy donors. Researchers ran the PCR with 60 Vbeta and 13 Jbeta primers. The table came from immunoSEQ multiplex PCR; TCRdb's copy has only in-frame clones and leaves some out. The sample table sets out approximately 82,000 clones. The sample consisted of PBMCs. All receptors derive from an older woman in good health and CMV-seronegative.

The J gene is TRBJ2-5, the V gene TRBV6-4; TRBD2 is a possible D gene (6 bases). The CDR3 spans 13 residues. Trimming pared 3 bases from V and 11 bases from J, leaving 16 bases between. CDR1 MRHNA and CDR2 SNTAGT come from the germline V gene. CDR3: CASSERLTGEQYF. The CDR3 DNA is TGTGCCAGCAGTGAACGGCTAACGGGGGAGCAGTACTTC.

This chain links TRBV19 with TRBJ2-3; TRBD2 aligns across 10 bases. There are 16 residues in the CDR3. CDR1 is LNHDA and CDR2 is SQIVND in the germline V gene (reference sequence). Germline trimming cut 4 bases from V and 6 bases from J; bases unmatched to any gene: 10. The CDR3 nucleotides are TGTGCCAGTAGTAGGGGTCTAGCGGGAGTTTGGGATACGCAGTATTTT. Residues: CASSRGLAGVWDTQYF.

The chain links TRBV4-2 to TRBJ2-6, with D perhaps TRBD2 (6 bases). This CDR3 is 18 amino acids long. The germline gives CDR1 LGHNA, CDR2 YNFKEQ. V lost 0 bases and J 0 bases, leaving 12 bases between the germline ends. The CDR3 DNA is TGTGCCAGCAGCCAAGATCGGGGGTTTACCTCTGGGGCCAACGTCCTGACTTTC. It encodes CASSQDRGFTSGANVLTF.

The rearrangement links TRBV2 to TRBJ1-1, with a possible D match to TRBD1 (5 bases). CDR3 length: 14 amino acids. The ends were cut back, 4 bases at V and 7 bases at J, with 16 bases in the middle. Germline-derived CDR1 and CDR2 are SNHLY and FYNNEI. The CDR3 DNA reads as TGTGCCAGCAGTGGGGGCGGGGGAATGGGTGAAGCTTTCTTT. As protein: CASSGGGGMGEAFF.

V usage is TRBV28 and J usage is TRBJ2-7; TRBD1 is a possible D gene (6 bases). Germline V lookup: CDR1 MDHEN, CDR2 SYDVKM. The CDR3 loop spans 12 amino acids. The V end lost 5 bases, the J end lost 9 bases, and 14 bases lay between the germline ends. The CDR3 DNA reads TGTGCCAGCAGTGTGGAGACAGGACGGCAGTACTTC. Translated, it gives CASSVETGRQYF. The variable domain in full, completed from reference TRBV28 and TRBJ2-7, reads DVKVTQSSRYLVKRTGEKVFLECVQDMDHENMFWYRQDPGLGLRLIYFSYDVKMKEKGDIPEGYSVSREKKERFSLILESASTNQTSMYLCASSVETGRQYFGPGTRLTVT.

This rearrangement joins TRBV4-2 to TRBJ1-2; D is possibly TRBD1 (5 bases). V was pared by 0 bases and J by 0 bases, with 14 bases between. The CDR3 is made up of 17 amino acids. CDR1 is LGHNA, CDR2 YNFKEQ, per germline. In DNA form, the CDR3 reads TGTGCCAGCAGCCAAGAGGAGGGGCCCCAGACTAACTATGGCTACACCTTC. Translated, it gives CASSQEEGPQTNYGYTF.

J is TRBJ2-1 and V is TRBV11-3; 7 bases are a match to TRBD2. Trimming cost V 3 bases and J 6 bases; bases outside gene matches: 5. The CDR3 is 14 residues long. Germline V gene lookup returns CDR1 SGHNT and CDR2 YENEEA. CDR3 nucleotides: TGTGCCAGCAGCTTCGGCGGGAGTATCAATGAGCAGTTCTTC. Its protein product is CASSFGGSINEQFF.

The gene calls are TRBV19 and TRBJ2-7; 11 nucleotides match TRBD1. Germline loops: CDR1 LNHDA, CDR2 SQIVND (reference sequence). V was clipped by 1 base and J by 0 bases; unmatched bases: 5. The CDR3 runs to 17 residues. The CDR3 sequence is CASSIGDRGSLSYEQYF. The CDR3 coding sequence is TGTGCCAGTAGTATAGGGGACAGGGGGTCTCTCTCCTACGAGCAGTACTTC.

The chain joins TRBV2 to TRBJ1-5; D possibly corresponds to TRBD1 (5 bases). Germline CDR1 SNHLY, CDR2 FYNNEI. V dropped 7 bases and J dropped 6 bases, with 10 bases sitting between them. This CDR3 is built from 12 residues. Here the CDR3 reads CASMGLVQPQHF. The CDR3 nucleotides are TGTGCCAGCATGGGGCTCGTTCAGCCCCAGCATTTT.

V and J are TRBV19 and TRBJ2-2, with a tentative D call TRBD2 (6 bases). Germline V gives CDR1 LNHDA, CDR2 SQIVND (reference sequence). The V end lost 2 bases, the J end lost 2 bases, and 9 bases lay between the germline ends. The CDR3 totals 15 residues. This CDR3 reads CASSIWGGNTGELFF. The CDR3, as DNA: TGTGCCAGTAGTATATGGGGAGGAAACACCGGGGAGCTGTTTTTT.

The chain carries TRBV5-4 and TRBJ2-7, with D tentatively TRBD1 (6 bases). This CDR3 comprises 12 residues. Per the germline V gene, CDR1 is SGHNT and CDR2 is YYREEE (reference sequence). V was clipped by 3 bases and J by 6 bases, with 10 bases between them. The CDR3 spells CASSYNRAEQYF. The CDR3 DNA follows: TGTGCCAGCAGCTACAACAGGGCCGAGCAGTACTTC.

The J gene is TRBJ2-1, the V gene TRBV25-1, with 9 nucleotides matching TRBD2. The V gene's germline CDR1 is MGHDK and CDR2 SYGVNS. CDR3 length: 15 residues. Trimming at V came to 1 base and at J to 6 bases, leaving 4 bases not matched to a gene. CDR3: CASSEFSGGVNEQFF. In DNA, the CDR3 is TGTGCCAGCAGTGAATTTAGCGGGGGCGTCAATGAGCAGTTCTTC.

The J gene is TRBJ1-1, the V gene TRBV28; possible D gene TRBD1, 5 bases. The V and J ends lost 6 bases and 4 bases respectively, with 15 bases between them. Germline CDR1 and CDR2: MDHEN and SYDVKM. The CDR3 is 14 amino acids. CDR3: CASSPSAGGTEAFF. The DNA for the CDR3 is TGTGCCAGCAGCCCAAGCGCCGGGGGCACTGAAGCTTTCTTT. The full variable domain, rest sourced from reference TRBV28 and TRBJ1-1, is DVKVTQSSRYLVKRTGEKVFLECVQDMDHENMFWYRQDPGLGLRLIYFSYDVKMKEKGDIPEGYSVSREKKERFSLILESASTNQTSMYLCASSPSAGGTEAFFGQGTRLTVV.

The V call is TRBV9, the J call TRBJ1-5; D remains ambiguous. CDR3 length: 15 residues. CDR1 SGDLS and CDR2 YYNGEE come from the germline V gene. V gave up 0 bases and J gave up 5 bases, with 12 bases separating them. The CDR3 DNA follows: TGTGCCAGCAGCGTAGGGGCGCGGGCAGATCAGCCCCAGCATTTT. This translates into CASSVGARADQPQHF.

This chain connects TRBV7-6 to TRBJ1-1; D gene unclear. The CDR3 has 15 residues. V lost 5 bases and J 0 bases, leaving 13 bases between the germline ends. Germline-derived CDR1 and CDR2 are SGHVS and FNYEAQ. This chain's CDR3 is CASSHRTGLNTEAFF. The CDR3 DNA is TGTGCCAGCAGCCATAGGACGGGATTGAACACTGAAGCTTTCTTT.

The gene calls are TRBV7-9 and TRBJ1-2, with 8 nucleotides matching TRBD1. V was clipped by 1 base and J by 4 bases; unmatched bases: 5. The CDR3 runs to 15 residues. Looked up from germline, CDR1 is SEHNR and CDR2 is FQNEAQ (reference sequence). The CDR3 DNA reads TGTGCCAGCAGCTTAGATGGGACAGGCCCCTATGGCTACACCTTC. Protein sequence: CASSLDGTGPYGYTF.

This chain connects TRBV5-4 to TRBJ2-1; TRBD1 agrees at 7 bases. CDR1 and CDR2 (germline): SGHNT, YYREEE (reference sequence). Unmatched junction bases numbered 7, after V lost 0 bases and J lost 4 bases. The length of the CDR3 is 16 residues. CDR3 DNA sequence: TGTGCCAGCAGCTTGGGGGACAGTGGGGGATACAATGAGCAGTTCTTC. Translation gives CASSLGDSGGYNEQFF.

The V and J genes are TRBV15 and TRBJ2-1; TRBD1 matches at 9 bases. The germline gives CDR1 LNHNV, CDR2 YYDKDF (reference sequence). J was trimmed by 5 bases and V by 1 base; bases with no gene match: 6. The CDR3 totals 16 residues. The CDR3 loop reads CATSRGRDRVNNEQFF. CDR3 in DNA: TGTGCCACCAGCAGAGGGCGGGACAGGGTTAACAATGAGCAGTTCTTC.

The V call is TRBV28, the J call TRBJ2-6; 9 positions match TRBD1. The CDR3 extends over 15 amino acids. V lost 6 bases, J lost 3 bases, and 3 bases stayed unmatched. Germline loops: CDR1 MDHEN, CDR2 SYDVKM. CDR3: CASRQGALGANVLTF. CDR3 coding DNA: TGTGCCAGCAGACAGGGGGCGCTTGGGGCCAACGTCCTGACTTTC. Full variable domain (missing parts from reference TRBV28 and TRBJ2-6): DVKVTQSSRYLVKRTGEKVFLECVQDMDHENMFWYRQDPGLGLRLIYFSYDVKMKEKGDIPEGYSVSREKKERFSLILESASTNQTSMYLCASRQGALGANVLTFGAGSRLTVL.

The CDR3 spells CSVGGRGIGLGNEQFF. The DNA for the CDR3 is TGCAGCGTTGGGGGCAGGGGAATAGGCCTAGGCAATGAGCAGTTCTTC. This chain uses TRBV29-1 with TRBJ2-1, with D perhaps TRBD1 (6 bases). The CDR3 totals 16 residues. Trimming pared 4 bases from V and 6 bases from J, leaving 22 bases between. Germline CDR1 is SQVTM and CDR2 is ANQGSEA.

The chain is built from TRBV7-3 and TRBJ2-1; 10 bases fit TRBD2. The CDR3 consists of 15 residues. CDR1 SGHTA and CDR2 FQGTGA come from the germline V gene. V gave up 3 bases and J gave up 6 bases; unmatched junction bases: 5. The CDR3 DNA follows: TGTGCCAGCAGCTTGCGGCTAGCGGGAGTCAATGAGCAGTTCTTC. Encoded protein: CASSLRLAGVNEQFF.

The rearrangement links TRBV1 to TRBJ2-3; the table's D call, TRBD2, was not checked against the DNA. TRBV1 is a pseudogene segment. The CDR3 extends over 15 amino acids. For the CDR3, the DNA is TGCACCAGCAGCCAGGAGCGGCTTATCACAGATACGCAGTATTTT. As protein: CTSSQERLITDTQYF.

The chain recombines TRBV2 with TRBJ1-5; D is perhaps TRBD1 (5 bases). Germline-derived CDR1 and CDR2 are SNHLY and FYNNEI. There are 13 residues in the CDR3. Deletions cut 4 bases from V and 6 bases from J, with 10 bases between. CDR3 DNA sequence: TGTGCCAGCAGTGTGGGGGGGAGTCAGCCCCAGCATTTT. Protein: CASSVGGSQPQHF.

The rearrangement joins TRBV15 to TRBJ1-6; D uncertain. Per germline, CDR1 LNHNV and CDR2 YYDKDF (reference sequence). The CDR3 runs to 16 residues. V lost 0 bases to trimming and J lost 7 bases, with 13 bases between them. This CDR3 is CATSREAGIANSPLHF. The CDR3 DNA reads as TGTGCCACCAGCAGAGAGGCGGGAATAGCGAATTCACCCCTCCACTTT.

The chain employs TRBV2 and TRBJ1-1; the D is unclear. Germline V lookup: CDR1 SNHLY, CDR2 FYNNEI. This CDR3 has 13 amino acids. The ends were cut back, 6 bases at V and 0 bases at J, with 8 bases in the middle. The CDR3 spells CASRGRVNTEAFF. CDR3 coding DNA: TGTGCCAGCAGGGGTCGGGTGAACACTGAAGCTTTCTTT.

J is TRBJ2-3 and V is TRBV4-2; D might be TRBD2 (6 bases). This CDR3 is built from 15 residues. Germline lookup yields CDR1 LGHNA and CDR2 YNFKEQ. Deletions cut 4 bases from V and 2 bases from J, with 13 bases between. This CDR3 is CASSRIGDFTDTQYF. The DNA of the CDR3 is TGTGCCAGCAGCCGGATAGGGGACTTCACAGATACGCAGTATTTT.

CDR3 sequence (DNA): TGCAGCGTTGTGCCTAGCGGGCCCAATGAGCAGTTCTTC. As protein: CSVVPSGPNEQFF. This chain links TRBV29-1 with TRBJ2-1; 8 bases fit TRBD2. Germline V lookup: CDR1 SQVTM, CDR2 ANQGSEA. V lost 4 bases, J lost 6 bases, and 5 bases stayed unmatched. The length of the CDR3 is 13 residues.

The chain recombines TRBV5-3 with TRBJ1-5; D possibly corresponds to TRBD1 (6 bases). TRBV5-3 is an ORF, with its function uncertain. The CDR3 runs 15 residues. Deletions cut 4 bases from V and 5 bases from J, with 16 bases between. The CDR3 DNA sequence: TGTGCCAGAAGCCTGAGCAGGGGCGAGTATCAGCCCCAGCATTTT. This encodes CARSLSRGEYQPQHF.

V usage is TRBV21-1 and J usage is TRBJ2-1; the D call TRBD1 from the table was never checked on the DNA. TRBV21-1 is given as a pseudogene. There are 15 residues in the CDR3. The CDR3 region is CASCCKHGSYNEQFF. Here the CDR3 DNA reads TGTGCCAGCTGCTGTAAACATGGCTCCTACAATGAGCAGTTCTTC.